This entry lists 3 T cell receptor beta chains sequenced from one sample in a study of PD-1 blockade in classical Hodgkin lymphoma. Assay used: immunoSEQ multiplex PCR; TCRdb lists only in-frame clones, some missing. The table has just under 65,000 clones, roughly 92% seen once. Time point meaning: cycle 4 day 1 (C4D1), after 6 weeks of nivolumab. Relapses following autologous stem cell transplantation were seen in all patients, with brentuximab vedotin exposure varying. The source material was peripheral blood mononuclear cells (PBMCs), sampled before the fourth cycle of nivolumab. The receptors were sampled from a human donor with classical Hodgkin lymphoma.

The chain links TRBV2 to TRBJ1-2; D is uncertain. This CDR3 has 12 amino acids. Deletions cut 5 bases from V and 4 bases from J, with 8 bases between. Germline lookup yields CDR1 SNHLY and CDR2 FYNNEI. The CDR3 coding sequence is TGTGCCAGCAGTCAGCAGGCCTATGGCTACACCTTC. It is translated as CASSQQAYGYTF. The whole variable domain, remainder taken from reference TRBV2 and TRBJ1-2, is EPEVTQTPSHQVTQMGQEVILRCVPISNHLYFYWYRQILGQKVEFLVSFYNNEISEKSEIFDDQFSVERPDGSNFTLKIRSTKLEDSAMYFCASSQQAYGYTFGSGTRLTVV.

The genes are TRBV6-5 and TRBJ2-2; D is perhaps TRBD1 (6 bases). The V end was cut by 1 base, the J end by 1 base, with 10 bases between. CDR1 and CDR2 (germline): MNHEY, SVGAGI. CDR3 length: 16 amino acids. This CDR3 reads CASSYWGRKNTGELFF. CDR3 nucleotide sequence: TGTGCCAGCAGTTACTGGGGGCGGAAGAACACCGGGGAGCTGTTTTTT.

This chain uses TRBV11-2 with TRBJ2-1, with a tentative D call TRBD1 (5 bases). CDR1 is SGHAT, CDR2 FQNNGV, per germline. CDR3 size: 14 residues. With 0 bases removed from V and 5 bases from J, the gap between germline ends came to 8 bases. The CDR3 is CASSLEGRDNEQFF. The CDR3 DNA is TGTGCCAGCAGCTTAGAAGGCAGGGACAATGAGCAGTTCTTC.